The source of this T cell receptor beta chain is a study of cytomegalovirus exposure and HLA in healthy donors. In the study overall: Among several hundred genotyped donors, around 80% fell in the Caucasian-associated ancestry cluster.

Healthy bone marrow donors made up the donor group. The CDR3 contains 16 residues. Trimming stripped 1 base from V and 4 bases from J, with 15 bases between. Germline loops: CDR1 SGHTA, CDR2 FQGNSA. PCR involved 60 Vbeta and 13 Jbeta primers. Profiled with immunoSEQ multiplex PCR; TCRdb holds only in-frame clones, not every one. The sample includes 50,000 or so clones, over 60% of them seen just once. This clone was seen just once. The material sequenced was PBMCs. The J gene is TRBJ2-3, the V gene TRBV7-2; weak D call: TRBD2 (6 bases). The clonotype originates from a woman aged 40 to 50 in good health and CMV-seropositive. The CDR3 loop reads CASSLGPGGSADTQYF. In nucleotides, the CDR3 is TGTGCCAGCAGCTTAGGCCCCGGGGGATCAGCAGATACGCAGTATTTT.